The TCR beta chain under discussion was sequenced for a study of blood T cell repertoires in COVID-19 (TCRdb year 2020). Background on the whole study: Samples from collaborators originated in the United States, Italy and Spain and spanned both the acute and convalescent phases of COVID-19. Subjects who had been exposed to COVID-19, were actively infected with it, or had recovered from it provided the deeply sampled blood TCRbeta repertoires that made up the dataset. Where available, HLA class I and class II types were taken from metadata supplied by the sample provider and were not determined by assay-based typing. The samples were drawn from two sources: the first 160 participants of the ongoing ImmuneRACE study, and about 1,300 subjects contributed by 6 global collaborators. The material from the prospective study consisted of cDNA or gDNA derived from T cells, B-cell-depleted T cells, or PBMCs. The repertoires were made available in a free public database intended to serve as a resource for research on the immune response to SARS-CoV-2. Nearly every sample came with metadata listing a de-identified subject ID, COVID-19 status, age in years and sex.

TCRbeta CDR3 regions were amplified from genomic DNA using the immunoSEQ Assay, a bias-controlled multiplex PCR. The paper's data handling went like this. The number of nucleated cells in each sample was estimated by amplification of reference gene primers within the assay. To quantify the absolute abundance of each unique TCRbeta CDR3 rearrangement, sequence reads were collapsed and filtered. For each sample, productive Simpson clonality was calculated by taking the square root of Simpson's diversity index across productive rearrangements. Not all clones reach the TCRdb copy of this immuneACCESS table, which keeps in-frame sequences only. Checked studies attribute under half of the gap to unresolved V genes and leave the rest unexplained. V and J calls and clone size are given by that table; D and trimming were obtained from the DNA. In this sample the table shows 250,000 or so clones, around 83% of which occur a single time. The leading ten clones occupy approximately 1.8% of the sample.

Another Seattle source contributed samples from volunteer blood donors who had recovered from COVID-19. Each collaborating institution followed its own protocols to collect whole blood in K2EDTA tubes. Collaborator samples were shipped for TCRbeta analysis as frozen whole blood, isolated PBMCs, or DNA extracted from either sample type. Concerning this clone: Its antigen is still unknown. One base away there is no much larger clone; base qualities are not given.

The study at large found these results: How much clinical and demographic metadata was included differed by source and by participant, and the metadata was provided uncurated.

From the germline V gene (reference sequence), CDR1 is SEHNR and CDR2 is FQNEAQ. The CDR3 runs 15 residues from the cysteine to the phenylalanine. This entry keeps only the CDR3 DNA: 45 bases, framed from base 1. The germline ends are 13 bases apart after V is trimmed by 4 bases and J by 2 bases. The clonotype was recovered from a man aged 25-40 years who had recovered from COVID-19. The sequencing input was peripheral blood. The chain links TRBV7-9 with TRBJ2-3; the D gene is possibly TRBD2, with 6 bases matching. The DNA sequence follows: TGTGCCAGCAGCTCGACCCGGGGGACCACAGATACGCAGTATTTT. Its translation is CASSSTRGTTDTQYF.